These 26 T cell receptor beta chains originate from one sample sequenced in a study of technical replicates of blood from a few donors. Data came from immunoSEQ multiplex PCR; TCRdb stores just in-frame clones and leaves some out. The table shows approximately 75,000 clones, with around 97% occurring only once. What was sequenced was T cells isolated from PBMCs. The receptors were gathered from a human donor in good health.

This clone was counted a single time. The V gene is TRBV11-3, the J gene TRBJ2-5, with 9 bases identical to TRBD2. The CDR3 consists of 16 residues. Germline CDR1 is SGHNT and CDR2 is YENEEA. J lost 2 bases, V lost 1 base, and 5 bases had no gene match. Written as DNA, the CDR3 is TGTGCCAGCAGCTTAGCGACTAGCGGCTATCAAGAGACCCAGTACTTC. It yields the protein CASSLATSGYQETQYF.

The V gene is TRBV7-9, the J gene TRBJ2-2, with TRBD1 as a possible D gene (6 bases). Looked up from germline, CDR1 is SEHNR and CDR2 is FQNEAQ (reference sequence). CDR3 length: 15 residues. Trimming pared 5 bases from V and 6 bases from J, leaving 16 bases between. CDR3 residues: CASSPRNRVPGELFF. CDR3 sequence (DNA): TGTGCCAGCAGCCCGAGGAACAGGGTACCCGGGGAGCTGTTTTTT.

This clone was seen just once. The chain carries TRBV27 and TRBJ2-7; 7 positions agree with TRBD1. Germline V gene sequence: CDR1 MNHEY, CDR2 SMNVEV (reference sequence). CDR3 length: 14 residues. V lost 5 bases and J lost 3; bases outside the gene matches: 7. This chain's CDR3 is CASSLRDSNYEQYF. CDR3 DNA sequence: TGTGCCAGCAGTCTCCGGGACAGTAACTACGAGCAGTACTTC.

This chain links TRBV28 with TRBJ1-5; 7 positions agree with TRBD1. J was trimmed by 5 bases and V by 7 bases; bases with no gene match: 8. Looked up from germline, CDR1 is MDHEN and CDR2 is SYDVKM. The CDR3 totals 14 residues. CDR3 in amino acids: CASKEQGTYQPQHF. CDR3 sequence (DNA): TGTGCCAGCAAGGAACAGGGGACCTATCAGCCCCAGCATTTT.

The rearrangement joins TRBV29-1 to TRBJ2-7; 7 positions match TRBD1. CDR1 is SQVTM and CDR2 is ANQGSEA in the germline V gene. Trimming cost V 0 bases and J 2 bases; bases outside gene matches: 7. The CDR3 spans 15 residues. The CDR3 DNA is TGCAGCGTTGAAGATCGGACAGGACACACCTACGAGCAGTACTTC. Amino acids: CSVEDRTGHTYEQYF.

The genes are TRBV21-1 and TRBJ2-5; the table assigns TRBD1, which was not confirmed against the DNA. TRBV21-1 is assigned pseudogene status. This CDR3 has 14 amino acids. CDR3 bases: TGTGCCAGCAGCAAGGACAGGGACCAAGAGACCCAGTACTTC. Amino acid sequence: CASSKDRDQETQYF.

A note on this clone: A junction end diverges from the germline sequence, so it may reflect a read error. The J gene is TRBJ2-7, the V gene TRBV27; 11 positions match TRBD2. In germline, CDR1 is MNHEY, CDR2 SMNVEV (reference sequence). The CDR3 is made up of 13 amino acids. Written as DNA, the CDR3 is TGTGCCAGCAGTTCAAAACTAGCGGGAGTTCGAAACTTC. This translates into CASSSKLAGVRNF.

This chain joins TRBV28 and TRBJ1-2; D not certain. The CDR3 covers 14 residues. Germline V gene data show CDR1 as MDHEN and CDR2 as SYDVKM. Trimming shortened V by 5 bases and J by 8 bases, and 18 bases separated the two germline ends. This CDR3 reads CASSLGSLRPGYTF. The DNA of the CDR3 is TGTGCCAGCAGTCTAGGGAGCCTCCGCCCGGGCTACACCTTC.

This CDR3 reads CASSEFAGTGLLTEAFF. CDR3 in DNA: TGTGCCAGCAGTGAATTCGCCGGGACAGGCCTCCTCACTGAAGCTTTCTTT. The chain is built from TRBV6-1 and TRBJ1-1, with 8 bases aligning to TRBD1. This CDR3 region has 17 residues. The germline CDR1 and CDR2 sequences are MNHNS and SASEGT. V lost 2 bases to trimming and J lost 4 bases; unmatched junction nucleotides: 12.

The CDR3 is CASSDGALSAYEQYF. CDR3 in DNA: TGTGCCAGCAGTGACGGCGCCCTGAGCGCCTACGAGCAGTACTTC. V gene TRBV6-1 combines with J gene TRBJ2-7; D not resolved. The germline V gene encodes CDR1 MNHNS and CDR2 SASEGT. V lost 3 bases to trimming and J lost 2 bases, with 14 bases between them. The CDR3 sequence is 15 residues long.

This CDR3 reads CASSSFYEQYF. DNA for the CDR3: TGTGCCAGCAGCTCCTTCTACGAGCAGTACTTC. The gene calls are TRBV11-3 and TRBJ2-7; unclear D gene. V dropped 4 bases and J dropped 3 bases, with 4 bases sitting between them. There are 11 residues in the CDR3. Germline assignment: CDR1 SGHNT and CDR2 YENEEA.

This chain links TRBV5-4 with TRBJ1-4; 9 bases match TRBD1. Germline assignment: CDR1 SGHNT and CDR2 YYREEE (reference sequence). CDR3 length equals 15 residues. V lost 3 bases, J lost 8 bases, and 8 bases stayed unmatched. The CDR3 region has the DNA TGTGCCAGCAGCTCGCCGGGACAGGGAGGCGAAAAACTGTTTTTT. It translates to CASSSPGQGGEKLFF.

The genes are TRBV27 and TRBJ1-1, with D hard to call. V lost 5 bases and J lost 1, with 8 bases in between. CDR1 is MNHEY, CDR2 SMNVEV, per germline (reference sequence). The CDR3 has 13 amino acids. CDR3 residues: CASSRSENTEAFF. DNA of the CDR3: TGTGCCAGCAGTCGATCAGAGAACACTGAAGCTTTCTTT.

The genes are TRBV27 and TRBJ1-5, with D tentatively TRBD1 (5 bases). The CDR3 runs 14 residues. Trimming stripped 5 bases from V and 0 bases from J, with 8 bases between. The germline V gene encodes CDR1 MNHEY and CDR2 SMNVEV (reference sequence). CDR3 sequence: CASSLRVSNQPQHF. The DNA of the CDR3 is TGTGCCAGCAGTCTCAGGGTTAGCAATCAGCCCCAGCATTTT.

The J gene is TRBJ2-7, the V gene TRBV4-1; D is perhaps TRBD2 (5 bases). Germline CDR1 is MGHRA and CDR2 is YSYEKL. Deletions cut 0 bases from V and 0 bases from J, with 12 bases between. CDR3 length equals 16 residues. In nucleotides, the CDR3 is TGCGCCAGCAGCCAAGATCCGGCTAGCAGCTCCTACGAGCAGTACTTC. It specifies CASSQDPASSSYEQYF.

The V and J genes are TRBV15 and TRBJ1-1; the D is unclear. Trimming took off 7 bases at V and 5 bases at J, with 17 bases between the two ends. Germline V gene sequence: CDR1 LNHNV, CDR2 YYDKDF (reference sequence). The CDR3 covers 14 residues. The CDR3 here is CATISSVGWTEAFF. The CDR3 DNA is TGTGCCACCATCTCGAGTGTCGGTTGGACTGAAGCTTTCTTT.

This sequence joins TRBV4-1 and TRBJ1-1; TRBD1 aligns across 7 bases. The trim removed 3 bases at V and 3 bases at J, leaving 4 bases unmatched. The CDR3 length is 14 residues. Per germline, CDR1 MGHRA and CDR2 YSYEKL. The CDR3 DNA follows: TGCGCCAGCAGCCAGAGACAGGGCGACACTGAAGCTTTCTTT. Its protein product is CASSQRQGDTEAFF.

This chain joins TRBV7-2 and TRBJ2-7, with TRBD2 matching over 12 bases. V gave up 0 bases and J gave up 4 bases; unmatched junction bases: 10. The CDR3 consists of 18 residues. Germline CDR1 SGHTA, CDR2 FQGNSA. CDR3 sequence reads: CASSLAGTETSGSYEQYF. As DNA, the CDR3 is TGTGCCAGCAGCTTAGCCGGGACGGAGACTAGCGGGAGTTACGAGCAGTACTTC.

The chain combines TRBV6-5 with TRBJ2-7, with 12 bases aligning to TRBD2. Losses at the gene ends were 4 bases for V and 3 bases for J; bases not matched to a gene: 4. Germline CDR1 is MNHEY and CDR2 is SVGAGI. This CDR3 is built from 15 residues. The CDR3 coding sequence is TGTGCCAGCAGTTGGACTAGCGGGACACACTACGAGCAGTACTTC. It encodes CASSWTSGTHYEQYF.

This sequence joins TRBV6-4 and TRBJ2-7, with 12 bases matching TRBD2. Germline V CDR1 and CDR2: MRHNA, SNTAGT. The V gene end was trimmed by 2 bases and the J gene end by 1 base; junction bases not matched to a gene: 6. The CDR3 has 17 amino acids. This CDR3 is CASSDTLAGGPSYEQYF. CDR3 sequence (DNA): TGTGCCAGCAGTGACACGCTAGCGGGAGGGCCGTCCTACGAGCAGTACTTC.

CDR3 amino acids: CASSFAGSYEQYF. The CDR3 coding sequence is TGTGCCAGCAGTTTTGCGGGGTCCTACGAGCAGTACTTC. The chain has TRBV28 and TRBJ2-7, with a possible D match to TRBD2 (6 bases). Germline CDR1 and CDR2: MDHEN and SYDVKM. The germline V and J ends were trimmed by 3 bases and 1 base, with 7 bases remaining between them. The CDR3 has 13 residues. Full variable domain (outside the CDR3, taken from reference TRBV28 and TRBJ2-7): DVKVTQSSRYLVKRTGEKVFLECVQDMDHENMFWYRQDPGLGLRLIYFSYDVKMKEKGDIPEGYSVSREKKERFSLILESASTNQTSMYLCASSFAGSYEQYFGPGTRLTVT.

J is TRBJ1-2 and V is TRBV19; 7 nucleotides align to TRBD1. The CDR3 contains 14 residues. Germline assignment: CDR1 LNHDA and CDR2 SQIVND (reference sequence). V shed 7 bases and J 7 bases; nucleotides not matched to a gene: 12. CDR3 in DNA: TGTGCCAGTATATCCCTAGACAGGGACTTTGGCTACACCTTC. This encodes CASISLDRDFGYTF.

The sample holds one count of this clone. The V and J genes are TRBV25-1 and TRBJ1-1; D uncertain. Trimming took off 4 bases at V and 11 bases at J, with 17 bases between the two ends. CDR3 size: 13 residues. Germline lookup yields CDR1 MGHDK and CDR2 SYGVNS. The CDR3 region has the DNA TGTGCCAGCAGTGGAACTGAGTTGGGAGATGCTTTCTTT. Translated: CASSGTELGDAFF.

The chain links TRBV4-2 to TRBJ1-2; D unclear. Trimming removed 4 bases from V and 2 bases from J, with 8 bases in between. Germline-derived CDR1 and CDR2 are LGHNA and YNFKEQ. CDR3 length: 13 residues. The CDR3 DNA reads as TGTGCCAGCAGCCCCCCATTCAACTATGGCTACACCTTC. Protein product: CASSPPFNYGYTF.

The chain couples TRBV11-1 to TRBJ2-3, with TRBD2 matching 7 bases. This CDR3 has 12 amino acids. The germline V gene encodes CDR1 SGHAT and CDR2 FQDESV (reference sequence). Germline trimming cut 1 base from V and 9 bases from J; bases unmatched to any gene: 1. The CDR3: CASSLGEGTQYF. CDR3 coding DNA: TGTGCCAGCAGCTTAGGGGAGGGGACGCAGTATTTT.

This sequence joins TRBV28 and TRBJ2-7; a possible D gene is TRBD2 (6 bases). This CDR3 contains 14 residues. From germline, CDR1 is MDHEN and CDR2 SYDVKM. The V and J ends lost 6 bases and 3 bases respectively, with 15 bases between them. CDR3 region: CASRHSGTRYEQYF. DNA for the CDR3: TGTGCCAGCAGACATAGCGGAACCCGCTACGAGCAGTACTTC.